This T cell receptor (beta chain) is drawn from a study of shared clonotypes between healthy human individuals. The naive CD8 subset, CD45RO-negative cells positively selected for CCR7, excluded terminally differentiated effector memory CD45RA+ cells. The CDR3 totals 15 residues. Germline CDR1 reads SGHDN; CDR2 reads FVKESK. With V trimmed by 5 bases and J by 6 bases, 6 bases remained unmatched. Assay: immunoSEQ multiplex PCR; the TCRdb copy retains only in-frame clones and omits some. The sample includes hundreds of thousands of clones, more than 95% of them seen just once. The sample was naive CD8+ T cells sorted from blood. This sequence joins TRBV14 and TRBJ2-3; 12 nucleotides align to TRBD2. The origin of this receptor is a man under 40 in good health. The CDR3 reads CASSRTSGNMDTQYF. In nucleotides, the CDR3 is TGTGCCAGCAGCAGGACTAGCGGGAATATGGATACGCAGTATTTT. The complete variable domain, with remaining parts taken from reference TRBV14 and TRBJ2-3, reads EAGVTQFPSHSVIEKGQTVTLRCDPISGHDNLYWYRRVMGKEIKFLLHFVKESKQDESGMPNNRFLAERTGGTYSTLKVQPAELEDSGVYFCASSRTSGNMDTQYFGPGTRLTVL.